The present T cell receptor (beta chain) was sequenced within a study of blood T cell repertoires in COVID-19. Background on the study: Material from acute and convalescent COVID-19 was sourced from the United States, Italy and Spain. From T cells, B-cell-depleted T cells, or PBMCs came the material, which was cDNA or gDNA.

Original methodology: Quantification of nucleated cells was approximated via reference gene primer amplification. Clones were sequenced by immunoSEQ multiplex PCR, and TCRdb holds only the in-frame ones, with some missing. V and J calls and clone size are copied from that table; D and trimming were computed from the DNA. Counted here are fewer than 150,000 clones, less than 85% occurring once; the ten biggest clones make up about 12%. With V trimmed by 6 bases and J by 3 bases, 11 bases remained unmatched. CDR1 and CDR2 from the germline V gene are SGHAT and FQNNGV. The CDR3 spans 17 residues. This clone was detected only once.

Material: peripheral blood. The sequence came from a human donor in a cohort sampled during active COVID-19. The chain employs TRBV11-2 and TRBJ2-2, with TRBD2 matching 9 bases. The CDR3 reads CASRPTSTSGYTGELFF. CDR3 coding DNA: TGTGCCAGCAGACCGACCTCGACTAGCGGATACACCGGGGAGCTGTTTTTT.